The 9 T cell receptor beta chains below were found in one sample sequenced in a study of cytomegalovirus exposure and HLA in healthy donors. It was with 60 Vbeta and 13 Jbeta primers that the PCR ran. Profiling relied on immunoSEQ multiplex PCR, and the TCRdb table lists in-frame clones only, not all of them. The sample has 70,000 to 80,000 clones, 82% seen once. The sample was PBMCs. The receptor source for this set is a man between 18 and 29 years old in good health and CMV-seronegative.

The chain uses TRBV28 and TRBJ1-1; unclear D gene. The CDR3 has 14 residues. Germline V gives CDR1 MDHEN, CDR2 SYDVKM. V was shortened by 6 bases and J by 1 base, with 12 bases between the two germline ends. CDR3 nucleotide sequence: TGTGCCAGCAGGCTCCAAGGAGAGAACACTGAAGCTTTCTTT. Its translation is CASRLQGENTEAFF.

This clone was seen more than once but under ten times. The gene calls are TRBV30 and TRBJ2-7; 7 bases match TRBD2. V gave up 4 bases and J gave up 4 bases; unmatched junction bases: 13. CDR3 length: 15 amino acids. CDR1 is GTSNPN, CDR2 SVGIG, per germline (reference sequence). Here the CDR3 DNA reads TGTGCCTGGACCCCCTGGAGGGGCGGGGGATACGAGCAGTACTTC. It encodes CAWTPWRGGGYEQYF. Full variable domain (outside the CDR3, taken from reference TRBV30 and TRBJ2-7): SQTIHQWPATLVQPVGSPLSLECTVEGTSNPNLYWYRQAAGRGLQLLFYSVGIGQISSEVPQNLSASRPQDRQFILSSKKLLLSDSGFYLCAWTPWRGGGYEQYFGPGTRLTVT.

The chain couples TRBV19 to TRBJ2-5; the D gene is possibly TRBD1 (5 bases). The CDR3 spans 14 residues. V lost 6 bases and J lost 7, with 18 bases in between. Germline values: CDR1 LNHDA, CDR2 SQIVND (reference sequence). The CDR3 coding sequence is TGTGCCAGTAGCCTAACAGGAGACTCGTGGACCCAGTACTTC. Protein: CASSLTGDSWTQYF.

The chain has TRBV28 and TRBJ1-1, with a tentative D call TRBD1 (6 bases). The V gene lost 2 bases and the J gene lost 3 bases, with 13 bases spanning the gap. CDR3 size: 15 residues. Germline values: CDR1 MDHEN, CDR2 SYDVKM. This CDR3 reads CASSLGVQGYTEAFF. CDR3 sequence (DNA): TGTGCCAGCAGTTTAGGGGTGCAGGGGTACACTGAAGCTTTCTTT.

J is TRBJ2-5 and V is TRBV15; perhaps TRBD2 as D (5 bases). The V end was cut by 3 bases, the J end by 2 bases, with 19 bases between. The germline gives CDR1 LNHNV, CDR2 YYDKDF (reference sequence). The CDR3 runs to 17 residues. The CDR3 DNA is TGTGCCACCAGCAGGAAAGACGTGGGAGTGGGGCAAGAGACCCAGTACTTC. The encoded protein is CATSRKDVGVGQETQYF.

The table lists this clone with a count of one. The rearrangement links TRBV5-6 to TRBJ2-5; D unclear. From germline, CDR1 is SGHDT and CDR2 YYEEEE. Deletions cut 2 bases from V and 0 bases from J, with 20 bases between. The CDR3 runs to 18 residues. The CDR3 protein is CASSFMGSGWSHQETQYF. The CDR3 coding sequence is TGTGCCAGCAGCTTTATGGGCAGTGGGTGGTCTCACCAAGAGACCCAGTACTTC.

The chain recombines TRBV30 with TRBJ1-5, with 9 bases matching TRBD1. V shed 0 bases and J 0 bases; nucleotides not matched to a gene: 9. Per germline, CDR1 GTSNPN and CDR2 SVGIG (reference sequence). This CDR3 has 18 residues. CDR3 nucleotide sequence: TGTGCCTGGAGTGTATCACGGGGACAGGGCTATAGCAATCAGCCCCAGCATTTT. This translates into CAWSVSRGQGYSNQPQHF.

This chain uses TRBV5-6 with TRBJ1-2, with unresolved D. The CDR3 sequence is 14 residues long. Germline V gene data show CDR1 as SGHDT and CDR2 as YYEEEE. Trimming took 0 bases from V and 4 from J, leaving 10 bases between them. The CDR3 sequence is CASSLAEGAYGYTF. The CDR3 coding sequence is TGTGCCAGCAGCTTGGCAGAGGGAGCCTATGGCTACACCTTC.

The chain joins TRBV7-9 to TRBJ1-6; the D gene is possibly TRBD1 (6 bases). The CDR3 covers 17 residues. The ends were cut back, 2 bases at V and 0 bases at J, with 11 bases in the middle. Germline lookup yields CDR1 SEHNR and CDR2 FQNEAQ (reference sequence). The CDR3 loop is CASSLITGSSYNSPLHF. The CDR3 nucleotides read TGTGCCAGCAGCTTAATCACAGGGTCCTCCTATAATTCACCCCTCCACTTT.